This entry concerns a single T cell receptor beta chain. Its antigen is unknown. Clones were read by immunoSEQ multiplex PCR, and TCRdb kept only the in-frame ones, dropping some. This sample has a few hundred thousand clones, with about 80% found just once. These data come from a study of cytotoxic CD8 clonotypes in ibrutinib-treated CLL. Study details: Responses: roughly 25 partial, 2 complete; after median about 68 months, about 15 stayed remitted, some twelve progressed.

Broader study findings: While tracking circulating CD8+ T-cell counts, baseline clonality exceeded that of age-matched healthy donors. Clonality went higher at ibrutinib response and then dropped back toward baseline at progression. Different sampling times were used for sustained-remission and progressing patients.

Looked up from germline, CDR1 is ENHRY and CDR2 is SYGVKD. V was trimmed by 0 bases and J by 1 base, leaving 7 bases between them. This CDR3 has 15 residues. The sequencing here drew on PBMCs, taken before ibrutinib treatment. This sequence originates from a human donor with chronic lymphocytic leukemia. This chain joins TRBV10-3 and TRBJ1-5; unclear D gene. The CDR3 reads CAISESGGSNQPQHF. DNA of the CDR3: TGTGCCATCAGTGAGTCAGGAGGGAGCAATCAGCCCCAGCATTTT.